The 26 T cell receptor beta chains listed next were all sequenced from one sample in a study of cytomegalovirus exposure and HLA in healthy donors. In the PCR, 60 Vbeta and 13 Jbeta primers were used. Repertoires were generated with immunoSEQ multiplex PCR, while TCRdb's copy carries only in-frame clones and drops some. The data show 35,000 to 50,000 clones, under 65% seen once. What was sequenced was PBMCs. The receptors were sampled from a human donor in good health.

Only one count was recorded for this clone. CDR3: CASSLPAAGIRNYGYTF. CDR3 in DNA: TGTGCCAGCAGTTTGCCGGCGGCAGGGATTCGGAACTATGGCTACACCTTC. J is TRBJ1-2 and V is TRBV28; D possibly corresponds to TRBD1 (5 bases). The CDR3 spans 17 residues. Germline lookup yields CDR1 MDHEN and CDR2 SYDVKM. Trimming pared 3 bases from V and 2 bases from J, leaving 19 bases between.

The chain couples TRBV2 to TRBJ2-3; 13 bases are shared with TRBD2. Unmatched junction bases numbered 11, after V lost 5 bases and J lost 0 bases. The CDR3 is made up of 19 amino acids. Germline assignment: CDR1 SNHLY and CDR2 FYNNEI. The CDR3 DNA sequence: TGTGCCAGCAGTTCCCGGACTCCGGGACTAGCGGGGAGCACAGATACGCAGTATTTT. This encodes CASSSRTPGLAGSTDTQYF.

This clone was seen a handful of times. This chain uses TRBV6-6 with TRBJ1-2; the D is unclear. Deletions cut 11 bases from V and 0 bases from J, with 10 bases between. The CDR3 runs to 12 residues. The germline CDR1 and CDR2 sequences are MNHNY and SVGAGI (reference sequence). The CDR3 DNA reads as TGTGCCTGCCAGGAAGCTAACTATGGCTACACCTTC. Amino acids: CACQEANYGYTF.

This clone turned up a few times. The V and J genes are TRBV6-5 and TRBJ1-6; 8 bases are a match to TRBD1. The germline gives CDR1 MNHEY, CDR2 SVGAGI. The CDR3 is 16 amino acids. V was pared by 0 bases and J by 7 bases, with 5 bases of the junction left unmatched. CDR3 sequence (DNA): TGTGCCAGCAGTTACTCCCGGGACAGGAGAAATTCACCCCTCCACTTT. Its translation is CASSYSRDRRNSPLHF.

This chain uses TRBV5-1 with TRBJ1-1; the D gene is possibly TRBD1 (5 bases). Trimming removed 0 bases at V and 5 bases at J, with 14 bases between. Germline V gene sequence: CDR1 SGHRS, CDR2 YFSETQ. The CDR3 is 15 residues long. DNA for the CDR3: TGCGCCAGCAGCTTGGATGGACAAGGAAGAACTGAAGCTTTCTTT. It specifies CASSLDGQGRTEAFF.

V gene TRBV5-1 combines with J gene TRBJ1-2; D not resolved. The V gene's germline CDR1 is SGHRS and CDR2 YFSETQ. The V gene lost 0 bases and the J gene lost 3 bases, with 9 bases spanning the gap. CDR3 length: 14 residues. The CDR3 here is CASSLAGQDYGYTF. The CDR3 region has the DNA TGCGCCAGCAGCTTGGCTGGGCAGGACTATGGCTACACCTTC.

V gene TRBV29-1 combines with J gene TRBJ2-7, with 8 bases that match TRBD2. CDR1 and CDR2 from the germline V gene are SQVTM and ANQGSEA. Trimming took 5 bases from V and 3 from J; bases not matched to a gene: 9. The CDR3 is made up of 14 amino acids. The CDR3 sequence is CSVLSLAGGYEQYF. The CDR3, as DNA: TGCAGCGTTTTGTCTCTAGCGGGTGGCTACGAGCAGTACTTC.

The table lists this clone with a few counts. This chain links TRBV7-3 with TRBJ2-5; tentatively, D is TRBD2 (5 bases). Germline V gives CDR1 SGHTA, CDR2 FQGTGA. The CDR3 consists of 13 residues. Trimming pared 5 bases from V and 0 bases from J, leaving 7 bases between. The CDR3 spells CASSAGNQETQYF. Written as DNA, the CDR3 is TGTGCCAGCAGCGCCGGGAACCAAGAGACCCAGTACTTC.

This clone has a handful of counts. V is TRBV10-3 and J is TRBJ1-1; D call uncertain. Per the germline V gene, CDR1 is ENHRY and CDR2 is SYGVKD. Trimming shortened V by 4 bases and J by 4 bases, and 7 bases separated the two germline ends. This CDR3 region has 12 residues. The CDR3 sequence: CAISVAGTEAFF. The DNA of the CDR3 is TGTGCCATCAGTGTTGCGGGCACTGAAGCTTTCTTT.

This chain links TRBV18 with TRBJ1-2; 7 bases line up with TRBD1. CDR1 KGHSH and CDR2 LQKENI come from the germline V gene. The CDR3 totals 14 residues. Trimming took 4 bases from V and 5 from J; bases not matched to a gene: 7. CDR3 residues: CASSLGTATYGYTF. As DNA, the CDR3 is TGTGCCAGCTCACTGGGGACAGCGACTTATGGCTACACCTTC.

The V gene is TRBV4-2, the J gene TRBJ1-6; perhaps TRBD1 as D (5 bases). Trimming pared 4 bases from V and 7 bases from J, leaving 14 bases between. Germline V gene sequence: CDR1 LGHNA, CDR2 YNFKEQ. The CDR3 length is 15 residues. The CDR3 protein is CASSPDVRGNSPLHF. The CDR3 DNA reads TGTGCCAGCAGCCCCGATGTACGGGGGAATTCACCCCTCCACTTT.

The chain joins TRBV6-6 to TRBJ2-6; perhaps TRBD1 as D (6 bases). The germline gives CDR1 MNHNY, CDR2 SVGAGI (reference sequence). Deletions cut 5 bases from V and 2 bases from J, with 7 bases between. The CDR3 runs to 14 residues. CDR3 bases: TGTGCCAGCAGTCAGGGGACTGGGGCCAACGTCCTGACTTTC. It encodes CASSQGTGANVLTF.

The J gene is TRBJ1-5, the V gene TRBV7-2; no clear D. This CDR3 contains 12 residues. Germline V gene lookup returns CDR1 SGHTA and CDR2 FQGNSA. V was cut by 1 base and J by 6 bases, with 4 bases left in between. The CDR3, as DNA: TGTGCCAGCAGCTTAGTCGGTCAGCCCCAGCATTTT. Translating it yields CASSLVGQPQHF.

The chain links TRBV6-6 to TRBJ1-2; D may be TRBD1 (5 bases). Germline CDR1 reads MNHNY; CDR2 reads SVGAGI (reference sequence). The CDR3 totals 15 residues. Between the trimmed V and J ends, which lost 7 bases and 4 bases, there was a span of 19 bases. CDR3 in amino acids: CASTLRDLRSYGYTF. The CDR3 coding sequence is TGTGCCAGCACCCTAAGGGACTTACGGAGCTATGGCTACACCTTC.

The chain carries TRBV28 and TRBJ2-1, with a weak D call TRBD1 (5 bases). The V end lost 2 bases, the J end lost 11 bases, and 19 bases lay between the germline ends. The germline CDR1 and CDR2 sequences are MDHEN and SYDVKM. This CDR3 is built from 15 residues. CDR3 loop: CASSLVPGSKTKQFF. The CDR3 DNA reads as TGTGCCAGCAGTTTAGTTCCAGGGTCGAAGACGAAGCAGTTCTTC.

This chain joins TRBV5-4 and TRBJ2-7, with 14 bases matching TRBD2. V lost 4 bases, J lost 6 bases, and 6 bases stayed unmatched. In germline, CDR1 is SGHNT, CDR2 YYREEE (reference sequence). CDR3 length equals 15 residues. CDR3 bases: TGTGCCAGCAGCCTGACTAGCGGGGGGGTTGGCGAGCAGTACTTC. It encodes CASSLTSGGVGEQYF.

This clone was observed a few times. The chain combines TRBV5-4 with TRBJ2-7, with D perhaps matching TRBD2 (5 bases). The CDR3 sequence is 14 residues long. The germline CDR1 and CDR2 sequences are SGHNT and YYREEE (reference sequence). The V end was cut by 6 bases, the J end by 1 base, with 14 bases between. CDR3 protein: CASTRNRESYEQYF. The CDR3, as DNA: TGTGCCAGCACCCGTAATCGGGAATCCTACGAGCAGTACTTC.

This chain links TRBV2 with TRBJ1-6; 7 nucleotides match TRBD1. Germline V gives CDR1 SNHLY, CDR2 FYNNEI. The CDR3 has 16 amino acids. V trimming: 6 bases; J trimming: 0 bases; junction bases outside the gene matches: 5. The CDR3 sequence: CASRYRGSSYNSPLHF. Written as DNA, the CDR3 is TGTGCCAGCAGATACAGGGGAAGCTCCTATAATTCACCCCTCCACTTT.

This chain uses TRBV6-1 with TRBJ2-5, with TRBD1 matching 7 bases. The germline gives CDR1 MNHNS, CDR2 SASEGT. CDR3 length: 15 residues. Trimming removed 9 bases from V and 1 base from J; junction bases left unmatched: 11. CDR3: CASTQTWTGQETQYF. In DNA form, the CDR3 reads TGTGCCAGTACGCAAACCTGGACAGGCCAAGAGACCCAGTACTTC.

The CDR3 loop reads CASSDPAGSGNTIYF. DNA of the CDR3: TGTGCCAGCAGTGATCCTGCAGGGTCTGGAAACACCATATATTTT. This chain connects TRBV25-1 to TRBJ1-3; D possibly corresponds to TRBD1 (5 bases). Trimming shortened V by 3 bases and J by 1 base, and 10 bases separated the two germline ends. This CDR3 is 15 amino acids long. CDR1 MGHDK and CDR2 SYGVNS come from the germline V gene.

This clone was detected only once. The V gene is TRBV7-9, the J gene TRBJ1-2, with TRBD1 matching 8 bases. V shed 5 bases and J 8 bases; nucleotides not matched to a gene: 10. The CDR3 runs 14 residues. Germline V gives CDR1 SEHNR, CDR2 FQNEAQ (reference sequence). The CDR3 DNA is TGTGCCAGCAGCATGATAGGACAGGGAGACGGCTACACCTTC. This encodes CASSMIGQGDGYTF.

The chain joins TRBV6-5 to TRBJ2-5; 12 nucleotides match TRBD2. This CDR3 has 15 amino acids. V shed 2 bases and J 9 bases; nucleotides not matched to a gene: 7. The V gene's germline CDR1 is MNHEY and CDR2 SVGAGI. As DNA, the CDR3 is TGTGCCAGCAGTTACGGGACTAGCGGGTCTCATCCCCAGTACTTC. It encodes CASSYGTSGSHPQYF.

The chain carries TRBV5-1 and TRBJ1-2; TRBD1 matches at 7 bases. The CDR3 covers 14 residues. Per the germline V gene, CDR1 is SGHRS and CDR2 is YFSETQ. With 0 bases clipped from V and 3 bases from J, the junction kept 2 bases outside the gene matches. The chain's CDR3 is CASSLGQGYYGYTF. As DNA, the CDR3 is TGCGCCAGCAGCTTGGGACAGGGTTACTATGGCTACACCTTC.

This chain links TRBV5-1 with TRBJ1-2; 10 nucleotides line up with TRBD1. Per the germline V gene, CDR1 is SGHRS and CDR2 is YFSETQ. V shed 0 bases, J shed 8 bases, and the junction held 7 bases outside the gene matches. The CDR3 loop spans 15 amino acids. The CDR3 loop is CASSLGQGAVRGYTF. CDR3 coding DNA: TGCGCCAGCAGCTTGGGACAGGGGGCGGTACGCGGCTACACCTTC.

The genes are TRBV30 and TRBJ1-1, with D perhaps matching TRBD1 (6 bases). This CDR3 spans 13 amino acids. CDR1 and CDR2 (germline): GTSNPN, SVGIG (reference sequence). Trimming took 1 base from V and 6 from J, leaving 12 bases between them. The CDR3 is CAWSEGHDSEAFF. CDR3 coding DNA: TGTGCCTGGAGTGAGGGACATGATTCTGAAGCTTTCTTT.

Only one count was recorded for this clone. Germline is not matched at one junction end, which may reflect a read error. The chain carries TRBV28 and TRBJ2-2, with 8 bases aligning to TRBD2. The CDR3 is made up of 15 amino acids. Germline V gives CDR1 MDHEN, CDR2 SYDVKM. This CDR3 reads CASSLTGGNPGELFF. CDR3 coding DNA: TGTGCCAGCAGCTTAACGGGGGGGAACCCCGGGGAGCTGTTTTTT.